This TCR beta chain was recorded in a study of blood T cells in healthy people across ages. Overall study results and limits: Significant beta diversity loss was already apparent by age around 36, declining roughly linearly. Naive and antigen-experienced cells were not separated, limiting conclusive comparison.

Concerning this clonotype itself: Its cognate antigen is unknown.

Combining a sample-barcoded 5' primer with a J-beta primer mix, a second PCR ran for roughly 7 to 12 cycles. A single record per CDR3 protein comes from TCRdb applying MiXCR to the 5' RACE reads. The repertoire holds approximately 760,000 distinct CDR3 sequences, with 20% to 30% as singletons. The V and J ends lost 3 bases and 2 bases respectively, with 11 bases between them. There are 15 residues in the CDR3. CDR1 and CDR2 from the germline V gene are MDHEN and SYDVKM. The same sample was also used in a study of T cells of mothers and their children. That paper notes: Across the analysis, no persistent microchimeric T cell clones were detected.

V is TRBV28 and J is TRBJ1-5; D gene uncertain. This sequence originates from a boy between 10 and 17 years old in good health. The sequenced sample consisted of blood. The CDR3 sequence is CASSFRGGGNQPQHF. CDR3 nucleotides: TGTGCCAGCAGTTTTCGGGGAGGCGGCAATCAGCCCCAGCATTTT.